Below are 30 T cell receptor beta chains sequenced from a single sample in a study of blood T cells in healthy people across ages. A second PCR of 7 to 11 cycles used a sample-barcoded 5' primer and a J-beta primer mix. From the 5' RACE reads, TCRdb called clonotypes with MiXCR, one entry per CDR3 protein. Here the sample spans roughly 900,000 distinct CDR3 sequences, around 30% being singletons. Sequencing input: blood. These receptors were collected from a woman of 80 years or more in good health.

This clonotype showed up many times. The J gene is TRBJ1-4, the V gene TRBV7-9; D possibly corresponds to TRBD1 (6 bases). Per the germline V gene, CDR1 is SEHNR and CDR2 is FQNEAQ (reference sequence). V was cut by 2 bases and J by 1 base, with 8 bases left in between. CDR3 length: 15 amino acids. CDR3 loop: CASSLQQGTNEKLFF. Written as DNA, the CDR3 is TGTGCCAGCAGCTTACAACAGGGAACTAATGAAAAACTGTTTTTT.

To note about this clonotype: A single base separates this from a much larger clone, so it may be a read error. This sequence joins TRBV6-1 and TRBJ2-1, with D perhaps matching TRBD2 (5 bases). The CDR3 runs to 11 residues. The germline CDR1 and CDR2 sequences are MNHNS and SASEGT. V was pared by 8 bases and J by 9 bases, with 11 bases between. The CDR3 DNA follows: TGTGCCAGCTGGGGTACTAGTGAGCAGTTCTTC. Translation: CASWGTSEQFF.

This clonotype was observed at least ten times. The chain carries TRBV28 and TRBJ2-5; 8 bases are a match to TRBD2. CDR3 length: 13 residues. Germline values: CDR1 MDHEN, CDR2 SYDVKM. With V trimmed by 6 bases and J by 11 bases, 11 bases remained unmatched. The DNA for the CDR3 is TGTGCCAGCAGACTCCATGGGGGGACTAGACAGTACTTC. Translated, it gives CASRLHGGTRQYF.

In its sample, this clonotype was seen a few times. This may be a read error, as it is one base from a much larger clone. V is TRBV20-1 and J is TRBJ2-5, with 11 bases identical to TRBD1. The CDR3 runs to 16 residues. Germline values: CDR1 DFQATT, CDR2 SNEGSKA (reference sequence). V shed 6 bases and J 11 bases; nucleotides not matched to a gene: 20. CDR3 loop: CSARGQGVGTANEQYF. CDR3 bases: TGCAGTGCCCGGGGACAGGGGGTCGGTACGGCCAATGAGCAGTACTTC.

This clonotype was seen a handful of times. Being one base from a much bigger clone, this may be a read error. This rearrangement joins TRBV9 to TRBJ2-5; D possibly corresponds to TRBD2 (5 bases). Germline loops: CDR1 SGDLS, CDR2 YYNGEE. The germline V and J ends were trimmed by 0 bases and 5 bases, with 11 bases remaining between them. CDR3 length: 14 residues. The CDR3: CASSVGRGIETQYF. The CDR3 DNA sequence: TGTGCCAGCAGCGTAGGTCGGGGTATCGAGACCCAGTACTTC.

CDR3 DNA: TGTGCCAGCAGCCAACACAGCGGGGGGGGTTACAATGAGCAGTTCTTC. Its translation is CASSQHSGGGYNEQFF. This chain connects TRBV3-1 to TRBJ2-1; 10 bases are shared with TRBD2. The junction had 5 bases not matched to a gene; V was cut back by 2 bases and J by 4 bases. The CDR3 is 16 residues long. Germline lookup yields CDR1 LGHDT and CDR2 YNNKEL (reference sequence).

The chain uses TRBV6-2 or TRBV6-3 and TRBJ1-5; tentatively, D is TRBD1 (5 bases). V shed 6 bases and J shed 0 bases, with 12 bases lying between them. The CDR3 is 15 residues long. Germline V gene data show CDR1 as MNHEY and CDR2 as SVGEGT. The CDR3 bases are TGTGCCAGCAGAGGCAGTGGGACTAGCAATCAGCCCCAGCATTTT. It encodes CASRGSGTSNQPQHF.

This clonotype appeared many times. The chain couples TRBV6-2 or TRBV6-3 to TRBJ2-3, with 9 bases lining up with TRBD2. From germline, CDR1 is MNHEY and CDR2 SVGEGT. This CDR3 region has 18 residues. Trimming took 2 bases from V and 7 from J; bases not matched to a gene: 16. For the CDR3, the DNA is TGTGCCAGCAGTTACCAGTCCCTCCCGCGGGGGGGTCTTAATACGCAGTATTTT. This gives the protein CASSYQSLPRGGLNTQYF.

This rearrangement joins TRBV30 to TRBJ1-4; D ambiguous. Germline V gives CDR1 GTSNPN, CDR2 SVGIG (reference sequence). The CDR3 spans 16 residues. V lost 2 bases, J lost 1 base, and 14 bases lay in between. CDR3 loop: CAWSKAKDVTNEKLFF. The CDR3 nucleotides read TGTGCCTGGAGTAAGGCTAAGGATGTAACTAATGAAAAACTGTTTTTT.

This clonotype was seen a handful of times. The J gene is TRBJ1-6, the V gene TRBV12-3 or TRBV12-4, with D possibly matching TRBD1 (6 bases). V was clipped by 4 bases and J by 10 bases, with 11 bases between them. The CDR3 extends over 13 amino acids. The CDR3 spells CASSSRGGSPLHF. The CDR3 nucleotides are TGTGCCAGCAGTTCCAGGGGCGGGTCACCCCTCCACTTT.

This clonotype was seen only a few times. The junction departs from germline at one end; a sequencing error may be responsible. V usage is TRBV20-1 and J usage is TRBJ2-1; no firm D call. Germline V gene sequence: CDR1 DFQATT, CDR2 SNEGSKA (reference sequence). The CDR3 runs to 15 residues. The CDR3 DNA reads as TGCGGTGCTAGGGCTCATGGGATCTCCTACAATGAGCAGTTCTTC. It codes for CGARAHGISYNEQFF.

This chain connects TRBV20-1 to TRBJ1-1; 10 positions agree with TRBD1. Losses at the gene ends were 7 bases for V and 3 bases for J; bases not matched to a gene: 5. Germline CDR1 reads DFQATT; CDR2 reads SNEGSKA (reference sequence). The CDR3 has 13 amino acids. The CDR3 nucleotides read TGCAGTGGCAGACAGGGGGCGGACACTGAAGCTTTCTTT. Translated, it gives CSGRQGADTEAFF.

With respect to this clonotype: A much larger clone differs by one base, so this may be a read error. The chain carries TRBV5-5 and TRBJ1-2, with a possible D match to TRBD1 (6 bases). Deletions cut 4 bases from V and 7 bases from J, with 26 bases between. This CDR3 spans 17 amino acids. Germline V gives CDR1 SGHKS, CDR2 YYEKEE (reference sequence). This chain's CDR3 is CASSGGPLQEMMGGYTF. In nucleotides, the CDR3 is TGTGCCAGCAGCGGGGGCCCGTTACAGGAAATGATGGGTGGCTACACCTTC.

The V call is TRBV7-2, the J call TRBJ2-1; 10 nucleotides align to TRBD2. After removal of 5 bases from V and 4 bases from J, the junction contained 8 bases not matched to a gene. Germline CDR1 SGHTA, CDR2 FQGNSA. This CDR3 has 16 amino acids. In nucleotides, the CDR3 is TGTGCCAGCAGCGGCCGAAGCGGGGGGGTTTACAATGAGCAGTTCTTC. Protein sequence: CASSGRSGGVYNEQFF.

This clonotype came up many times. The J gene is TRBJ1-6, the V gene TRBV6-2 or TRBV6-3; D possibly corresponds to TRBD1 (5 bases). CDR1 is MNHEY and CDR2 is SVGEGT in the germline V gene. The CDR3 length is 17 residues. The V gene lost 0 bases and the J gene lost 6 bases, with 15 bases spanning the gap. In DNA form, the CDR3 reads TGTGCCAGCAGTTACTCCAAGAAAGAGACAGCTAATTCACCCCTCCACTTT. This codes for CASSYSKKETANSPLHF.

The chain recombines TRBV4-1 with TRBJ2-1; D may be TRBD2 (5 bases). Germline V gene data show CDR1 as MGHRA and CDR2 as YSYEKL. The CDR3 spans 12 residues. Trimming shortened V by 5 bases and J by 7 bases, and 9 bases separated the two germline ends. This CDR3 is CASSLLANEQFF. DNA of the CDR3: TGCGCCAGCAGCTTGCTAGCAAATGAGCAGTTCTTC.

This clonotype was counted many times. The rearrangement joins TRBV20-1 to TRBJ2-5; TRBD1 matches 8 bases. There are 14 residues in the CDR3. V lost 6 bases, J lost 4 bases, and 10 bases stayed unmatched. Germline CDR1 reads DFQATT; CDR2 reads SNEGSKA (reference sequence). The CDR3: CSAQRGQGAETQYF. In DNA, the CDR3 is TGCAGTGCCCAAAGAGGCCAGGGGGCAGAGACCCAGTACTTC.

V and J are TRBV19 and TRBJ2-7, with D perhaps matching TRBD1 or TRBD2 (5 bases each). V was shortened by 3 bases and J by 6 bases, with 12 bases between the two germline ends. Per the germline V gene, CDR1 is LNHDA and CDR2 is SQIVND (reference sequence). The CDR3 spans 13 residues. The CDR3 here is CASSIGGTGEQYF. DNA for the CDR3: TGTGCCAGTAGTATTGGTGGGACGGGCGAGCAGTACTTC.

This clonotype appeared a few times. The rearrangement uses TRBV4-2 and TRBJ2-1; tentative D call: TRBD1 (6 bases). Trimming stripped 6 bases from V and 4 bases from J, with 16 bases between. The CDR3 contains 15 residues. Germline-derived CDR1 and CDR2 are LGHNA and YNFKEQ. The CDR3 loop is CASRPHPDSYNEQFF. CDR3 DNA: TGTGCCAGCAGGCCCCACCCGGACAGTTACAATGAGCAGTTCTTC.

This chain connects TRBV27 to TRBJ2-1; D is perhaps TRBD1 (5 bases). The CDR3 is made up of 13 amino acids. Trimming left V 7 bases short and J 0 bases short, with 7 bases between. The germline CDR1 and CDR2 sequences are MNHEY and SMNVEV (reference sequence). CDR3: CASKGASYNEQFF. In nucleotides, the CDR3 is TGTGCCAGCAAAGGGGCCTCCTACAATGAGCAGTTCTTC.

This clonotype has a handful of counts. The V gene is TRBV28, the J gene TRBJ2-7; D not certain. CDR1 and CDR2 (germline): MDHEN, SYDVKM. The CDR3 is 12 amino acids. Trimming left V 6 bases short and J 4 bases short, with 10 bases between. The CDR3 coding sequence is TGTGCCAGCAGACCGGACGGGTACGAGCAGTACTTC. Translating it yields CASRPDGYEQYF. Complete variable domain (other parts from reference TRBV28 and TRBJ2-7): DVKVTQSSRYLVKRTGEKVFLECVQDMDHENMFWYRQDPGLGLRLIYFSYDVKMKEKGDIPEGYSVSREKKERFSLILESASTNQTSMYLCASRPDGYEQYFGPGTRLTVT.

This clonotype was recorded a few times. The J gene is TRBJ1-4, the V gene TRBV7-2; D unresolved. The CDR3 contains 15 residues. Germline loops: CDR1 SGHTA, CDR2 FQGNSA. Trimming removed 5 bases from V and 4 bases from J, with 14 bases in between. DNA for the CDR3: TGTGCCAGCAGCCCGCACAGCACTAATAATGAAAAACTGTTTTTT. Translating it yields CASSPHSTNNEKLFF.

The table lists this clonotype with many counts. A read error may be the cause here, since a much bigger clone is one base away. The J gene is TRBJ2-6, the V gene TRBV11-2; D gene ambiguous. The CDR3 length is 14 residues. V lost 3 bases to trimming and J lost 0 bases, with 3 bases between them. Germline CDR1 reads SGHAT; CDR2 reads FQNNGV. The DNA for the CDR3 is TGTGCCAGCAGCTTTTACTCTGGGGCCAACGTCCTGACTTTC. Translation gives CASSFYSGANVLTF.

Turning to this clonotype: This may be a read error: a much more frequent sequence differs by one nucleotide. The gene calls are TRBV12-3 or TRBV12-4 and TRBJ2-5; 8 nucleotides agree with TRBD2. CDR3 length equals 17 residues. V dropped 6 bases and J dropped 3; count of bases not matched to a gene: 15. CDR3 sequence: CASSSQGRGGLKETQYF. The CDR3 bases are TGTGCCAGCAGCTCGCAAGGTCGGGGGGGGTTAAAAGAGACCCAGTACTTC.

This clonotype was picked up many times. CDR3 amino acids: CASSLFSETNQPQHF. For the CDR3, the DNA is TGTGCCAGCAGCTTATTCAGTGAGACCAATCAGCCCCAGCATTTT. V usage is TRBV7-2 and J usage is TRBJ1-5; D is uncertain. V was clipped by 2 bases and J by 3 bases, with 11 bases between them. This CDR3 has 15 residues. Germline CDR1 is SGHTA and CDR2 is FQGNSA.

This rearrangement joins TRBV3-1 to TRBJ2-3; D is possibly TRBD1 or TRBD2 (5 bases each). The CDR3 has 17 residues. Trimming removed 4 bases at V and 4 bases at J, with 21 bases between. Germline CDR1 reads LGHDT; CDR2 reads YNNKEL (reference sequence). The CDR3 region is CASSLLPGTSKADTQYF. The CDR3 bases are TGTGCCAGCAGCCTACTGCCCGGGACCTCGAAGGCAGATACGCAGTATTTT.

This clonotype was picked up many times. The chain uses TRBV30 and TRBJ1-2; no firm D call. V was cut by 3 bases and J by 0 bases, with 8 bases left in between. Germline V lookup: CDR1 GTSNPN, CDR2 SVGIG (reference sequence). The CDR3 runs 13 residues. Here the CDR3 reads CAWRGTANYGYTF. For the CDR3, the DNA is TGTGCCTGGAGGGGAACTGCTAACTATGGCTACACCTTC.

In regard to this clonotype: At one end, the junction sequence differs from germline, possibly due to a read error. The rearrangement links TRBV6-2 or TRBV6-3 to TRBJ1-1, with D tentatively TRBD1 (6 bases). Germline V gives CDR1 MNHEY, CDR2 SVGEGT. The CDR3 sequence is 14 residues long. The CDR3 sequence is CASSDTGSWTEAFF. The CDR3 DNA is TGTGCCAGCAGCGATACAGGGTCATGGACTGAAGCGTTCTTT.

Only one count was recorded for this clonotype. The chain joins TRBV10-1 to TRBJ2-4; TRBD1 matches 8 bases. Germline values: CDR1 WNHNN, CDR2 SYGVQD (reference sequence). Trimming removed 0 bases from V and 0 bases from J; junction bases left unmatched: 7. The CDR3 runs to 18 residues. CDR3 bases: TGCGCCAGCAGTGAGTCCAATTCCGGGACAGGAGCCAAAAACATTCAGTACTTC. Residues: CASSESNSGTGAKNIQYF.

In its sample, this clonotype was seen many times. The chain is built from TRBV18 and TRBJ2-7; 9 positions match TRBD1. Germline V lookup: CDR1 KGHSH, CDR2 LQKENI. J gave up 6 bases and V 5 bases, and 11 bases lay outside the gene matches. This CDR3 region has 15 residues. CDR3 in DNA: TGTGCCAGCTCAACCGGGACAGGGTTCGGTCGCGAGCAGTACTTC. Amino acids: CASSTGTGFGREQYF.